The source of this TCR beta chain is a study of T cell responses to AZD1222 COVID-19 vaccine. Overall study findings and caveats: Donors were chiefly white British, with a greater number of females, and clonal diversity was perhaps underestimated. AZD1222 recipients seropositive at baseline numbered only five to seven. As reported, nearly half of all spike-specific TCRs target variant regions that are unmutated.

As to this clone: As yet, its antigen is unknown. Other DNA variants within this sample encode the same CDR3.

The CDR3 sequence is 15 residues long. Trimming cost V 2 bases and J 0 bases, with 11 bases left between them. In germline, CDR1 is GTSNPN, CDR2 SVGIG (reference sequence). TCRdb keeps only in-frame clones here, not all; method: immunoSEQ multiplex PCR. This sample yields roughly 70,000 clones, of which 85% are seen a single time; roughly 22% belongs to the top ten. The sequence derives from an adult in good health. This specimen was peripheral blood, taken on day 0 of AZD1222 vaccination. V is TRBV30 and J is TRBJ1-3, with D possibly matching TRBD1 (5 bases). The CDR3 region has the DNA TGTGCCTGGAGTAGGGACTCTGGCTCTGGAAACACCATATATTTT. As protein: CAWSRDSGSGNTIYF.